A selection of T cell receptor beta chains follows, all from one sample in a study of a mutant IDH1 vaccine in newly diagnosed glioma. Data came from immunoSEQ multiplex PCR; TCRdb stores just in-frame clones and leaves some out. The repertoire holds 80,000 to 100,000 clones, with around three quarters as singletons. Material: PBMCs, obtained from a glioma patient treated with radiotherapy, temozolomide or both. The source of these receptors is a man aged 35 to 55 with glioma. Each CDR3 is given without its conserved first and last residue. Rows may omit the clone size; those that give it use once, few, many or a size class.

J,size,V,CDR3
TRBJ2-3,NA,TRBV28,ASSFMGSGLVVTQY
TRBJ2-3,NA,TRBV10-3,ATLSTDTQY
TRBJ2-5,NA,TRBV5-1,ASTQLAGQETQY
TRBJ2-1,NA,TRBV16,ASSQSQEVNEQF
TRBJ2-7,NA,TRBV11-2,ASSLGLAGLYEQY
TRBJ1-1,few,TRBV29-1,SVHSGVGTEAF
TRBJ1-1,NA,TRBV5-1,ASRTVVNTEAF
TRBJ2-7,NA,TRBV5-6,ASSFTDEQY
TRBJ1-5,few,TRBV12-5,ASGLTTGAQH
TRBJ2-1,NA,TRBV27,ASSSNSGAPGYNEQF
TRBJ2-6,NA,TRBV13,ASSQDRVLPGANVLT
TRBJ2-5,NA,TRBV27,ASSLGGRRVGETQY
TRBJ2-2,NA,TRBV6-1,ASSTAGVGTGELF
TRBJ2-5,NA,TRBV11-2,ASRIRANVETQY
TRBJ1-3,NA,TRBV19,ASSTTTGVGNTIY
TRBJ2-1,NA,TRBV15,ATSRDRDYNEQF
TRBJ1-4,few,TRBV2,ASSDTGTTNEKLF
TRBJ1-2,NA,TRBV5-6,ASSSPPRAIYGYT
TRBJ1-5,once,TRBV6-6,ATKRQEANQPQH
TRBJ1-4,NA,TRBV19,ASSISAGQNEKLF
TRBJ2-7,once,TRBV27,ASSLGTGGGQSYEQY
TRBJ1-1,NA,TRBV30,AWSALYAEAF
TRBJ2-7,NA,TRBV19,ASSIQGQGYYEQY
TRBJ2-7,NA,TRBV4-3,ASSQGEGLEQH
TRBJ2-1,once,TRBV5-4,ASSLVRTSGRNEQF
TRBJ1-2,NA,TRBV4-2,ASSQDMAGGYT
TRBJ2-1,NA,TRBV7-2,ASTLTGGYEQF
TRBJ1-3,NA,TRBV7-8,ASSLDPHGSSGNTIY
TRBJ1-5,few,TRBV5-1,ASSPWDPSNQPQH
TRBJ1-5,NA,TRBV4-3,ASSQVPGGAVQPQH
TRBJ1-4,NA,TRBV4-3,ASSQDRTTNEKLF
TRBJ1-2,medium-sized,TRBV7-9,ASSPDGGRESYT
TRBJ1-5,NA,TRBV28,ASKKGPNNQPQH
TRBJ1-1,NA,TRBV10-3,AISLGQSMNTEAF
TRBJ2-1,few,TRBV5-1,ASSLAPTSGSYNEQF
TRBJ2-1,few,TRBV27,ASSLRGEQF
TRBJ1-1,few,TRBV5-5,ASSFQANTEAF
TRBJ2-5,NA,TRBV7-8,ASRVGGETQY
TRBJ1-6,NA,TRBV7-9,ASSPDRGAYNSPLH
TRBJ2-7,once,TRBV19,ASSGGSGGQYEQY
TRBJ1-1,few,TRBV6-5,ASRFRQVGEAF
TRBJ1-5,NA,TRBV27,ASSPSPRGTDSNQPQH
TRBJ1-1,NA,TRBV25-1,ASTRQGWGTEAF
TRBJ1-3,NA,TRBV18,ASSPGSSGNTIY
TRBJ2-6,NA,TRBV27,ASSPRPSGSGANVLT
TRBJ1-1,NA,TRBV9,ASSVDGGLNTEAF
TRBJ1-1,NA,TRBV7-2,ASSSTLTGPYS
TRBJ1-6,NA,TRBV11-2,ASSFRGESSPLH
TRBJ2-3,NA,TRBV4-2,ASSQELGPDTQY
TRBJ2-3,NA,TRBV5-1,ASSPPGTGSTDTQY
TRBJ2-7,once,TRBV6-6,ASTRSGGASYEQY
TRBJ1-6,NA,TRBV30,AWEGGNYSPLH
TRBJ1-4,NA,TRBV11-1,ASSFRTTNEKLF
TRBJ2-5,NA,TRBV5-1,ASSAGGSGAQETQY
TRBJ2-1,NA,TRBV5-6,ASSLTRGHEQF
TRBJ1-1,NA,TRBV13,ASSLGLFGGTAEAF
TRBJ1-4,NA,TRBV4-1,ASSPRGGSNEKLF
TRBJ2-3,NA,TRBV7-6,ASSLYNRGTDTQY
TRBJ1-4,NA,TRBV4-3,ASSQDSPDRANEKLF
TRBJ2-6,NA,TRBV9,ASSVGSLGANVLT